The sequence of this T cell receptor beta chain was determined in a study of OX40 agonist ivuxolimab in advanced cancers. This clone was counted ten times or more. CDR1 MDHEN and CDR2 SYDVKM come from the germline V gene. CDR3 length: 15 amino acids. The junction had 11 bases not matched to a gene; V was cut back by 4 bases and J by 7 bases. Sequenced by immunoSEQ multiplex PCR; TCRdb stores in-frame clones only, minus some. The sample contains 56,000 or so clones, around four fifths of which appear only once. The origin of this receptor is an adult with an advanced solid tumor such as melanoma, head and neck, liver or kidney cancer. The rearrangement uses TRBV28 and TRBJ1-2; 8 bases map to TRBD1. The specimen comprised CD4+ or CD8+ T cells sorted from blood, sampled in a trial of the OX40 agonist ivuxolimab. CDR3 nucleotide sequence: TGTGCCAGCAGTTCGATACGGACAGGGCTCTTTGGCTACACCTTC. This encodes CASSSIRTGLFGYTF.